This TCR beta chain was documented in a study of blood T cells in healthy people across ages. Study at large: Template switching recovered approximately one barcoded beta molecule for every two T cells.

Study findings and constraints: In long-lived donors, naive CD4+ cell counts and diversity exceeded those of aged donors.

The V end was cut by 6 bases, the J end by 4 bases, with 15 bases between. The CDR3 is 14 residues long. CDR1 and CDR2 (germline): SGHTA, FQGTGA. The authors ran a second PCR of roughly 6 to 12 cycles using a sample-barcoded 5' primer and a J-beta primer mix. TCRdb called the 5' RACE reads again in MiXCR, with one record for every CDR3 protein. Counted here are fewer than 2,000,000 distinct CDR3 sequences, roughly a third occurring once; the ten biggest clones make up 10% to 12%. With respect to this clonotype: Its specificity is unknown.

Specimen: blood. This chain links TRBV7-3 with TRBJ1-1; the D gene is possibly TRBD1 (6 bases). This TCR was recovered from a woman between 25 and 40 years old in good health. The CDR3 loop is CASSQQGGVTEAFF. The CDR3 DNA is TGTGCCAGCAGTCAACAGGGAGGGGTCACTGAAGCTTTCTTT.